The 31 T cell receptor beta chains reported below all come from one sample, sequenced in a study of regulatory T cells in long-lasting Graves disease. The TCR beta library used iRepertoire HTBI primers with Arm-PCR amplification of CDR3. One entry per CDR3 protein, called by TCRdb with MiXCR from the multiplex PCR reads. The table records roughly 400,000 distinct CDR3 sequences, less than 25% of them present only once. Time point meaning: persistent/refractory GD, antithyroid drugs over 5 years with positive TRAb. Extracted RNA from PBMCs served as the source of the TCR library. The sequenced sample was peripheral blood mononuclear cells (PBMCs), obtained when the disease was refractory, from a patient treated with antithyroid drugs. The receptor source for this set is a female donor with Graves disease.

CDR3 DNA: TGCGCCAGCAGCTTGCAACCTCCGGGACTAGCTTACGAGCAGTACTTC. Translating it yields CASSLQPPGLAYEQYF. The chain uses TRBV5-1 and TRBJ2-7; TRBD2 agrees at 9 bases. The CDR3 length is 16 residues. Germline CDR1 SGHRS, CDR2 YFSETQ. J lost 4 bases, V lost 1 base, and 9 bases had no gene match. The entire variable domain, with the rest obtained from reference TRBV5-1 and TRBJ2-7, is as follows: KAGVTQTPRYLIKTRGQQVTLSCSPISGHRSVSWYQQTPGQGLQFLFEYFSETQRNKGNFPGRFSGRQFSNSRSEMNVSTLELGDSALYLCASSLQPPGLAYEQYFGPGTRLTVT.

This clonotype was detected only once. This likely comes from a read error, as the CDR3 has no conserved phenylalanine or tryptophan at its end. The rearrangement uses TRBV6-1 and TRBJ1-2; D gene ambiguous. CDR3 size: 15 residues. The V end lost 6 bases, the J end lost 6 bases, and 20 bases lay between the germline ends. Germline CDR1 MNHNS, CDR2 SASEGT. The CDR3 reads CASSALPPDEDGYTL. CDR3 nucleotide sequence: TGTGCCAGCAGCGCTCTACCCCCAGACGAGGATGGCTACACCCTC.

The table lists this clonotype with many counts. Here the CDR3 DNA reads TGCAGCGTTTGGGACCCCATGAACACTGAAGCTTTCTTT. Amino acid sequence: CSVWDPMNTEAFF. V is TRBV29-1 and J is TRBJ1-1; D is possibly TRBD1 (5 bases). Trimming removed 5 bases from V and 0 bases from J, with 10 bases in between. CDR1 SQVTM and CDR2 ANQGSEA come from the germline V gene. There are 13 residues in the CDR3. Filled out from reference TRBV29-1 and TRBJ1-1, the complete variable domain reads SAVISQKPSRDICQRGTSLTIQCQVDSQVTMMFWYRQQPGQSLTLIATANQGSEATYESGFVIDKFPISRPNLTFSTLTVSNMSPEDSSIYLCSVWDPMNTEAFFGQGTRLTVV.

Many counts were recorded for this clonotype. J is TRBJ1-5 and V is TRBV28; no clear D gene. The CDR3 runs to 13 residues. CDR1 is MDHEN, CDR2 SYDVKM, per germline. The V end was cut by 3 bases, the J end by 7 bases, with 10 bases between. The CDR3 loop is CASSFGRRQPQHF. The CDR3 DNA reads TGTGCCAGCAGTTTCGGTCGGCGCCAGCCCCAGCATTTT.

This clonotype was recorded only once. The rearrangement joins TRBV24-1 to TRBJ1-1; 7 nucleotides align to TRBD1. Germline assignment: CDR1 KGHDR and CDR2 SFDVKD. The CDR3 has 15 residues. Losses at the gene ends were 7 bases for V and 1 base for J; bases not matched to a gene: 8. The CDR3 nucleotides are TGTGCCACCAGCTCTTTGGGACAGAAGAACACTGAAGCTTTCTTT. Residues: CATSSLGQKNTEAFF.

V is TRBV29-1 and J is TRBJ2-7, with D possibly being TRBD1 or TRBD2 (5 bases each). Trimming stripped 1 base from V and 4 bases from J, with 8 bases between. The V gene's germline CDR1 is SQVTM and CDR2 ANQGSEA. This CDR3 has 12 residues. The CDR3 sequence is CSVEVGEYEQYF. The CDR3 DNA reads as TGCAGCGTTGAAGTGGGGGAATACGAGCAGTACTTC.

The V and J genes are TRBV7-2 and TRBJ2-3, with a tentative D call TRBD2 (6 bases). The CDR3 sequence is 14 residues long. Germline CDR1 is SGHTA and CDR2 is FQGNSA. Trimming pared 5 bases from V and 1 base from J, leaving 10 bases between. This CDR3 is CASSPGVGTDTQYF. The CDR3, as DNA: TGTGCCAGCAGCCCGGGGGTGGGCACAGATACGCAGTATTTT.

The genes are TRBV20-1 and TRBJ1-2; 7 bases map to TRBD1. With 0 bases clipped from V and 7 bases from J, the junction kept 8 bases outside the gene matches. The CDR3 is made up of 14 amino acids. The V gene's germline CDR1 is DFQATT and CDR2 SNEGSKA (reference sequence). The chain's CDR3 is CSARDREGAGGYTF. The CDR3 DNA is TGCAGTGCTAGAGATCGGGAGGGGGCCGGTGGCTACACCTTC.

Details on this clonotype: A much larger clone lies one base from this, so it may be a read error. J is TRBJ2-4 and V is TRBV28; D may be TRBD2 (5 bases). Germline V gene data show CDR1 as MDHEN and CDR2 as SYDVKM. This CDR3 has 13 amino acids. CDR3 in DNA: TGTGTCAGCAGTTTGATGGGAGAAAACATTCAGTACTTC. It specifies CVSSLMGENIQYF.

V usage is TRBV4-1 and J usage is TRBJ2-5; D is uncertain. The CDR3 is made up of 15 amino acids. The V end lost 0 bases, the J end lost 2 bases, and 10 bases lay between the germline ends. The germline V gene encodes CDR1 MGHRA and CDR2 YSYEKL. CDR3 in DNA: TGCGCCAGCAGCCAAGAAGTTAGGAGTCAAGAGACCCAGTACTTC. Amino acids: CASSQEVRSQETQYF.

This clonotype was counted many times. The V call is TRBV12-3 or TRBV12-4, the J call TRBJ1-2; a possible D gene is TRBD1 (5 bases). The CDR3 sequence is 10 residues long. V lost 7 bases and J lost 9, with 9 bases in between. In nucleotides, the CDR3 is TGTGCCAGCATGGGGCCAAGCTACACCTTC. Protein sequence: CASMGPSYTF.

CDR3 sequence: CASSLNLAGGSETQYF. As DNA, the CDR3 is TGCGCCAGCAGCCTGAATCTAGCGGGAGGATCAGAGACCCAGTACTTC. The chain uses TRBV5-1 and TRBJ2-5, with 11 nucleotides matching TRBD2. The CDR3 length is 16 residues. Looked up from germline, CDR1 is SGHRS and CDR2 is YFSETQ. V lost 4 bases, J lost 4 bases, and 9 bases stayed unmatched. The whole variable domain, remainder taken from reference TRBV5-1 and TRBJ2-5, is KAGVTQTPRYLIKTRGQQVTLSCSPISGHRSVSWYQQTPGQGLQFLFEYFSETQRNKGNFPGRFSGRQFSNSRSEMNVSTLELGDSALYLCASSLNLAGGSETQYFGPGTRLLVL.

The rearrangement uses TRBV29-1 and TRBJ1-1; D perhaps matches TRBD1 (6 bases). The CDR3 is 14 residues long. Per germline, CDR1 SQVTM and CDR2 ANQGSEA. V dropped 4 bases and J dropped 4 bases, with 16 bases sitting between them. CDR3 coding DNA: TGCAGCGTTGGAAGCTCCACAGGGAGCACTGAAGCTTTCTTT. Protein sequence: CSVGSSTGSTEAFF.

This clonotype has ten or more counts. This chain joins TRBV28 and TRBJ2-7; 8 bases align to TRBD1. The ends lost 5 bases at V and 3 bases at J; junction bases unmatched: 12. Per the germline V gene, CDR1 is MDHEN and CDR2 is SYDVKM. The CDR3 has 16 amino acids. CDR3 sequence: CASSTSPGTGIYEQYF. The CDR3 region has the DNA TGTGCCAGCAGTACCTCCCCAGGGACAGGAATCTACGAGCAGTACTTC.

The J gene is TRBJ2-5, the V gene TRBV20-1, with 11 positions matching TRBD2. The ends lost 0 bases at V and 5 bases at J; junction bases unmatched: 11. Germline V gene sequence: CDR1 DFQATT, CDR2 SNEGSKA (reference sequence). The CDR3 is 17 residues long. This CDR3 reads CSARDQRRASGGETQYF. The CDR3 DNA reads as TGCAGTGCTAGAGATCAGCGGCGGGCTAGCGGGGGGGAGACCCAGTACTTC.

This clonotype has a count of ten or more. The chain couples TRBV2 to TRBJ1-1; 7 nucleotides line up with TRBD1. Losses at the gene ends were 10 bases for V and 1 base for J; bases not matched to a gene: 12. Germline V CDR1 and CDR2: SNHLY, FYNNEI. The CDR3 is made up of 15 amino acids. CDR3 nucleotides: TGTGCCACAAAGCCCAGGGGGATTGAGAACACTGAAGCTTTCTTT. Translating it yields CATKPRGIENTEAFF.

For this clonotype: A much larger clone differs from this one at a single base, so this may be a read error. This chain links TRBV7-9 with TRBJ2-5, with D perhaps TRBD2 (5 bases). This CDR3 comprises 17 residues. Germline CDR1 is SEHNR and CDR2 is FQNEAQ (reference sequence). CDR3 nucleotide sequence: TGTGCCAGCAGCCGTACTGGGATAGGGCCCGTTGGGGAGATCCAGTACTTC. It yields the protein CASSRTGIGPVGEIQYF.

This clonotype was recorded many times. This sequence joins TRBV6-2 or TRBV6-3 and TRBJ1-1; possibly TRBD1 for D (5 bases). Germline lookup yields CDR1 MNHEY and CDR2 SVGEGT. The CDR3 covers 16 residues. Trimming left V 4 bases short and J 4 bases short, with 19 bases between. For the CDR3, the DNA is TGTGCCAGCAGTTTTATCCCATTCCAGGGCGGCACTGAAGCTTTCTTT. It specifies CASSFIPFQGGTEAFF.

V is TRBV29-1 and J is TRBJ2-5; TRBD2 agrees at 10 bases. This CDR3 comprises 18 residues. Germline V lookup: CDR1 SQVTM, CDR2 ANQGSEA. V lost 0 bases and J lost 3; bases outside the gene matches: 13. CDR3 DNA sequence: TGCAGCGTTGAAGACGAGCTAGTACTAGCGGGGAGTAAAGAGACCCAGTACTTC. Encoded protein: CSVEDELVLAGSKETQYF.

This clonotype was detected ten times or more. J is TRBJ2-7 and V is TRBV28; 8 bases are a match to TRBD2. CDR3 length: 17 residues. The germline gives CDR1 MDHEN, CDR2 SYDVKM. Germline trimming cut 6 bases from V and 2 bases from J; bases unmatched to any gene: 15. The DNA for the CDR3 is TGTGCCAGCAGCAGCGGGAGTTCTTCCCGGACTACCTACGAGCAGTACTTC. The encoded protein is CASSSGSSSRTTYEQYF.

At least ten counts were recorded for this clonotype. The chain joins TRBV5-6 to TRBJ1-2, with D uncertain. The V and J ends lost 6 bases and 0 bases respectively, with 12 bases between them. CDR1 SGHDT and CDR2 YYEEEE come from the germline V gene. The length of the CDR3 is 14 residues. The CDR3 loop reads CASTSRSANYGYTF. CDR3 DNA: TGTGCCAGCACCTCTCGGTCAGCTAACTATGGCTACACCTTC.

The V and J genes are TRBV27 and TRBJ2-3; 7 nucleotides line up with TRBD2. Germline CDR1 reads MNHEY; CDR2 reads SMNVEV (reference sequence). The junction had 14 bases not matched to a gene; V was cut back by 5 bases and J by 0 bases. There are 18 residues in the CDR3. In DNA, the CDR3 is TGTGCCAGCAGTCTCTCGATGGGGCGGGGGAGGAGCACAGATACGCAGTATTTT. Translated: CASSLSMGRGRSTDTQYF.

In this sample, this clonotype turned up a few times. The chain links TRBV3-1 to TRBJ1-4, with D possibly TRBD1 on 5 matching bases. The CDR3 is made up of 15 amino acids. V was shortened by 4 bases and J by 6 bases, with 15 bases between the two germline ends. Per the germline V gene, CDR1 is LGHDT and CDR2 is YNNKEL (reference sequence). The DNA for the CDR3 is TGTGCCAGCAGCCCCCAGTGGGGGGGGGATGAAAAACTGTTTTTT. Its protein is CASSPQWGGDEKLFF. Full variable domain (rest looked up from reference TRBV3-1 and TRBJ1-4): DTAVSQTPKYLVTQMGNDKSIKCEQNLGHDTMYWYKQDSKKFLKIMFSYNNKELIINETVPNRFSPKSPDKAHLNLHINSLELGDSAVYFCASSPQWGGDEKLFFGSGTQLSVL.

The sample holds many counts of this clonotype. The V gene is TRBV11-2, the J gene TRBJ2-3; possible D gene TRBD2, 6 bases. CDR1 is SGHAT, CDR2 FQNNGV, per germline. The CDR3 covers 14 residues. Trimming took 4 bases from V and 3 from J, leaving 11 bases between them. The CDR3 DNA reads TGTGCCAGCAGCTCCGTGGGGGGAACAGATACGCAGTATTTT. The encoded protein is CASSSVGGTDTQYF.

This clonotype has only a few counts. Likely a read error: the CDR3 ends without its conserved phenylalanine or tryptophan. V and J are TRBV7-6 and TRBJ1-1; 10 bases fit TRBD1. V lost 4 bases, J lost 3 bases, and 11 bases stayed unmatched. This CDR3 has 17 residues. The V gene's germline CDR1 is SGHVS and CDR2 FNYEAQ. In DNA, the CDR3 is TGTGCCAGCAGCTCCCGGGGACAGGGGATATGGGACACTGAAGCTTTCCTT. Amino acid sequence: CASSSRGQGIWDTEAFL.

A few counts support this clonotype. This chain uses TRBV6-9 with TRBJ1-1, with 10 bases matching TRBD1. Trimming removed 2 bases from V and 3 bases from J; junction bases left unmatched: 12. The CDR3 loop spans 18 amino acids. Germline lookup yields CDR1 MNHGY and CDR2 SVAAGI. The CDR3 sequence: CASSYKPGQGFGYTEAFF. DNA of the CDR3: TGTGCCAGCAGTTATAAACCGGGACAGGGGTTTGGGTACACTGAAGCTTTCTTT.

This clonotype was detected ten times or more. The rearrangement links TRBV28 to TRBJ1-1, with D possibly being TRBD1 (6 bases). There are 17 residues in the CDR3. The germline V gene encodes CDR1 MDHEN and CDR2 SYDVKM. The V and J ends lost 4 bases and 0 bases respectively, with 18 bases between them. The CDR3 sequence is CASSSPQGFRLNTEAFF. CDR3 nucleotides: TGTGCCAGCAGTTCACCGCAGGGGTTCCGCTTGAACACTGAAGCTTTCTTT.

This clonotype occurred many times. The J gene is TRBJ1-1, the V gene TRBV7-8, with a tentative D call TRBD1 (6 bases). Trimming took 5 bases from V and 0 from J, leaving 16 bases between them. Germline lookup yields CDR1 SGHVS and CDR2 FQNEAQ. This CDR3 comprises 16 residues. The DNA for the CDR3 is TGTGCCAGCAGCCCTCAACAGGGCCCCCTGAACACTGAAGCTTTCTTT. Its translation: CASSPQQGPLNTEAFF. The full variable domain, with the rest looked up from reference TRBV7-8 and TRBJ1-1, is GAGVSQSPRYKVAKRGQDVALRCDPISGHVSLFWYQQALGQGPEFLTYFQNEAQLDKSGLPSDRFFAERPEGSVSTLKIQRTQQEDSAVYLCASSPQQGPLNTEAFFGQGTRLTVV.

There are a few counts of this clonotype. J is TRBJ1-2 and V is TRBV24-1, with 8 nucleotides matching TRBD1. CDR1 is KGHDR, CDR2 SFDVKD, per germline. V shed 7 bases, J shed 4 bases, and the junction held 4 bases outside the gene matches. This CDR3 comprises 13 residues. The CDR3 sequence: CATSDDRGYGYTF. For the CDR3, the DNA is TGTGCCACCAGCGACGACAGGGGCTATGGCTACACCTTC.

This clonotype was observed a handful of times. At one end, the junction sequence differs from germline, possibly due to a read error. The chain recombines TRBV6-5 with TRBJ2-7; 8 bases match TRBD2. The length of the CDR3 is 16 residues. Per germline, CDR1 MNHEY and CDR2 SVGAGI. The CDR3 reads CASSYSGAGGSYGQYF. The CDR3 coding sequence is TGTGCCAGCAGTTACTCGGGGGCGGGAGGCTCCTACGGGCAGTACTTC.

This clonotype was observed a few times. The gene calls are TRBV30 and TRBJ2-3; TRBD2 matches 7 bases. This CDR3 comprises 14 residues. Germline trimming cut 1 base from V and 4 bases from J; bases unmatched to any gene: 5. Germline CDR1 reads GTSNPN; CDR2 reads SVGIG (reference sequence). Written as DNA, the CDR3 is TGTGCCTGGAGTGGCGGGAGAGGGGCAGATACGCAGTATTTT. Translated: CAWSGGRGADTQYF.